This T cell receptor (beta chain) is drawn from a study of cytomegalovirus exposure and HLA in healthy donors (dated by TCRdb to the late 2010s). At the level of the whole study: According to a later analysis, one platform produced both the 120 validation repertoires and the approximately 660 repertoires of the first cohort. The study was designed to test whether signatures of past pathogen exposure could be identified by cataloging public T cell receptors. A separate validation cohort of about 110 different subjects was used in addition to the roughly 720-subject first cohort. To predict cytomegalovirus infection status, the study brought together high-throughput TCR immunosequencing, statistical association of individual TCRs with disease status, and machine learning.

Overall study results and their limits: A few of the identified cytomegalovirus-associated TCR beta chains were confirmed in vitro to be specific for cytomegalovirus antigens. Most TCR sequences were observed very rarely across donors, whereas some public TCRs were present in many individuals. Of the cluster scores, approximately 95% were above 0 in a later analysis, which found that TCRs clustered in the first cohort also tended to co-occur in the 110 or so validation repertoires. The authors suggested that the approach could potentially be extended to other disease states and immunological phenotypes. The study gave a list of 150 to 200 TCR beta chains associated with cytomegalovirus. All 120 or so repertoires were used to score co-occurrence in the validation cohort in a later analysis, because that analysis had no HLA typing for the cohort. Cytomegalovirus status was reported to be diagnosed by the classifier with high specificity and sensitivity in both the original and validation cohorts.

The library came from the immunoSEQ multiplex PCR assay. As for the authors' bioinformatics: A statistical classification framework was built to diagnose cytomegalovirus status from the catalog of TCR beta chain sequences. The source is immuneACCESS, and TCRdb retained only in-frame sequences with V and J called. Part of the clones is not carried over; for the studies checked, unresolved V genes explain less than half of this, and the remainder is unexplained. That table is the source of V, J and clone size, and D and trimming were worked out from the DNA. The sample profile shows roughly 130,000 clones; roughly 90% of them were found once. The ten largest account for 1.2% to 1.5% of the sample. Points on this clone: Its antigen specificity is not known. There are no base qualities to consult, and no much larger clone falls within one base.

Per the germline V gene (reference sequence), LNHDA is the CDR1 and SQIVND is the CDR2. V loses 4 bases, J loses 2 bases, and the germline ends lie 11 bases apart. Including cysteine and phenylalanine, the CDR3 has 14 amino acids. The only DNA kept is the CDR3, 42 bases in frame from the first base. Separate from the approximately 700-subject first cohort, the validation cohort of around 130 subjects was the group to which the donors belonged. Input material: PBMCs. In this chain, TRBV19 is recombined with TRBJ1-2; TRBD1 is a weak D gene call, 6 bases matching. The TCR originated in a man aged 25 to 40 in good health and CMV-seronegative. The DNA is as follows: TGTGCCAGTAGTACAAGGACAGCAAACTATGGCTACACCTTC. Its coded protein is CASSTRTANYGYTF.